This TCR beta chain emerged from a study of PD-1 blockade in classical Hodgkin lymphoma. A note on this clone: The sample has other DNA sequences that encode this CDR3 too.

This CDR3 is 15 amino acids long. The V gene end was trimmed by 3 bases and the J gene end by 3 bases; junction bases not matched to a gene: 2. CDR1 is SGHNT, CDR2 YYREEE, per germline (reference sequence). Sample time point: cycle 4 day 1 (C4D1), after 5 to 7 weeks of nivolumab. With no exception, relapse followed autologous stem cell transplantation in all patients, and brentuximab vedotin exposure varied. Clones were read by immunoSEQ multiplex PCR, and TCRdb kept only the in-frame ones, dropping some. The table lists around 90,000 clones, around 80% of them singletons. The sequence derives from a human donor with classical Hodgkin lymphoma. Sequences were derived from peripheral blood mononuclear cells (PBMCs), sampled before the fourth cycle of nivolumab. The rearrangement links TRBV5-4 to TRBJ2-3; 12 bases line up with TRBD1. CDR3 in amino acids: CASSWGQGATDTQYF. In DNA form, the CDR3 reads TGTGCCAGCAGCTGGGGACAGGGGGCAACAGATACGCAGTATTTT.